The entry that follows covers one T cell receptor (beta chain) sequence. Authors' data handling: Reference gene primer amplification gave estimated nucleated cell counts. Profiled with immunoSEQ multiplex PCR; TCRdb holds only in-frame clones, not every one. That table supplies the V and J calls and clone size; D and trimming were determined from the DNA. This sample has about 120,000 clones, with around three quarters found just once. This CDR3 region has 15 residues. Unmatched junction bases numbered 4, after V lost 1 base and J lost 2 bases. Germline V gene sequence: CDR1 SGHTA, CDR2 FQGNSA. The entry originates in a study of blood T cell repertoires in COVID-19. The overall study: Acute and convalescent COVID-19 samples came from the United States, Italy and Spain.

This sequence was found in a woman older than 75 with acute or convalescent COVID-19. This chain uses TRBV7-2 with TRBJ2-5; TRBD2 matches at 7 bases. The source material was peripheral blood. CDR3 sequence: CASSLGAGVQETQYF. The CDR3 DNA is TGTGCCAGCAGCTTAGGGGCGGGGGTTCAAGAGACCCAGTACTTC.